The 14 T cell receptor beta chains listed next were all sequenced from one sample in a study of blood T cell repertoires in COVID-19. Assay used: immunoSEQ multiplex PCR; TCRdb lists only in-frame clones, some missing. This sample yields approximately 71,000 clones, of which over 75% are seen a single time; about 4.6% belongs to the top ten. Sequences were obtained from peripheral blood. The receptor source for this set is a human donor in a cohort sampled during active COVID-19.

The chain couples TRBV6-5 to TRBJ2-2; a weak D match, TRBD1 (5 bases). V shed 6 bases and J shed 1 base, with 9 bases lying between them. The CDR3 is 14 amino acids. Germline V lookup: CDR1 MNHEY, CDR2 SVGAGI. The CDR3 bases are TGTGCCAGCAGCCAGACAGAGAACACCGGGGAGCTGTTTTTT. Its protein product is CASSQTENTGELFF.

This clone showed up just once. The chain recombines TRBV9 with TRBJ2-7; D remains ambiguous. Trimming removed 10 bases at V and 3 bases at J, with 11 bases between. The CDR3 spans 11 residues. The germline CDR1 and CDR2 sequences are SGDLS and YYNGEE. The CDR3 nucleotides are TGTGCCGAAAGTTCGAGCTACGAGCAGTACTTC. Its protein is CAESSSYEQYF.

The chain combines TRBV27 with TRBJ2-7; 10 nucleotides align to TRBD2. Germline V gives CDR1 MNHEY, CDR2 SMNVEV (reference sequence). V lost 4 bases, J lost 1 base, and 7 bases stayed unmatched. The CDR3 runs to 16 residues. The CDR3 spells CASSYKLAGESYEQYF. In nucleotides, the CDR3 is TGTGCCAGCAGTTACAAGCTAGCGGGAGAGTCCTACGAGCAGTACTTC.

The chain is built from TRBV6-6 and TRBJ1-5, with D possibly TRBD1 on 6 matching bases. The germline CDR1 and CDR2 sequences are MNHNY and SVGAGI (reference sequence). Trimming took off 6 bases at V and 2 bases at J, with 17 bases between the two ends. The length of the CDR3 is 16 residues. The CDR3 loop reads CASRPISGGGNQPQHF. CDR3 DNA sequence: TGTGCCAGCAGGCCCATATCGGGGGGCGGCAATCAGCCCCAGCATTTT.

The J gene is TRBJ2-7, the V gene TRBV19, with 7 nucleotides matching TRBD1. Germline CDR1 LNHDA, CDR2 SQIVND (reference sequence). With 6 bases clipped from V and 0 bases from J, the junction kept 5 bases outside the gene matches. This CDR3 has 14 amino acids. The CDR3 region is CASRYDRASYEQYF. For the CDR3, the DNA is TGTGCCAGTAGATACGACAGGGCCTCCTACGAGCAGTACTTC.

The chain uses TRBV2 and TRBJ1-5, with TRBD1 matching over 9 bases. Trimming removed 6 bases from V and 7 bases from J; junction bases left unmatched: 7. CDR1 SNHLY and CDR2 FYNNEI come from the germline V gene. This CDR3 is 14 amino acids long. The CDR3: CASSRQGQGQPQHF. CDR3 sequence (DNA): TGTGCCAGCAGCAGACAGGGACAGGGACAGCCCCAGCATTTT.

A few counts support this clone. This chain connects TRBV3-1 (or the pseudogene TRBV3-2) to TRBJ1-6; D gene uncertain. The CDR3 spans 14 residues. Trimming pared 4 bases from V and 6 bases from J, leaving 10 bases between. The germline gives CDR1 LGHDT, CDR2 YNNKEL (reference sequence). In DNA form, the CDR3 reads TGTGCCAGCAGCCCGACATCTCCTAATTCACCCCTCCACTTT. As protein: CASSPTSPNSPLHF.

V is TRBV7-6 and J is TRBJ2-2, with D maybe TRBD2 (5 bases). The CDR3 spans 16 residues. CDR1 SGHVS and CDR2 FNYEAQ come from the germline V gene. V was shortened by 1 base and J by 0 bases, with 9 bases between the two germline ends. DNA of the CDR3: TGTGCCAGCAGCTTAGTGGTGACTACGAACACCGGGGAGCTGTTTTTT. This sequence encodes CASSLVVTTNTGELFF. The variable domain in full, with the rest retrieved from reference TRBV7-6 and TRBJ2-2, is GAGVSQSPRYKVTKRGQDVALRCDPISGHVSLYWYRQALGQGPEFLTYFNYEAQQDKSGLPNDRFSAERPEGSISTLTIQRTEQRDSAMYRCASSLVVTTNTGELFFGEGSRLTVL.

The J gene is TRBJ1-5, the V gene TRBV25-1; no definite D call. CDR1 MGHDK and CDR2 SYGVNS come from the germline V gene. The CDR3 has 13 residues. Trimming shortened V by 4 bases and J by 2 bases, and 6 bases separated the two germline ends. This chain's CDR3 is CASSASGNQPQHF. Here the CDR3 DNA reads TGTGCCAGCAGTGCCAGCGGCAATCAGCCCCAGCATTTT.

The CDR3 protein is CASSPTGSGANVLTF. In DNA, the CDR3 is TGTGCCAGTAGCCCCACGGGTTCTGGGGCCAACGTCCTGACTTTC. The rearrangement uses TRBV19 and TRBJ2-6; D gene ambiguous. Germline CDR1 reads LNHDA; CDR2 reads SQIVND (reference sequence). The CDR3 is made up of 15 amino acids. The ends were cut back, 6 bases at V and 1 base at J, with 10 bases in the middle.

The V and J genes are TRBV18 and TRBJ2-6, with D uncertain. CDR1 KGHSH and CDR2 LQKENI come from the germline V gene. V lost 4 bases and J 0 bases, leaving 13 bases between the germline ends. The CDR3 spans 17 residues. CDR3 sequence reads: CASSRDQVSSGANVLTF. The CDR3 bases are TGTGCCAGCTCACGCGACCAGGTGAGCTCTGGGGCCAACGTCCTGACTTTC. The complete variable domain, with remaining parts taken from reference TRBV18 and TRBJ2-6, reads NAGVMQNPRHLVRRRGQEARLRCSPMKGHSHVYWYRQLPEEGLKFMVYLQKENIIDESGMPKERFSAEFPKEGPSILRIQQVVRGDSAAYFCASSRDQVSSGANVLTFGAGSRLTVL.

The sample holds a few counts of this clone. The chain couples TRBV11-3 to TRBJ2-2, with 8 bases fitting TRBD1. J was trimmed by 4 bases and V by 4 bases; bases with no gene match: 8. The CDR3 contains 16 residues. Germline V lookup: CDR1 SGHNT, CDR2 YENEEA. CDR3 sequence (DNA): TGTGCCAGCAGCTCTGATACGGACAGGGCCACCGGGGAGCTGTTTTTT. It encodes CASSSDTDRATGELFF.

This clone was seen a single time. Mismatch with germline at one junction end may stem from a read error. In nucleotides, the CDR3 is TGTGCCAGCAGCATACTCGAGCGGTTT. This translates into CASSILERF. The rearrangement uses TRBV7-4 and TRBJ1-1; D uncertain. Germline V lookup: CDR1 SGHVT, CDR2 SQSDAQ. This CDR3 has 9 amino acids.

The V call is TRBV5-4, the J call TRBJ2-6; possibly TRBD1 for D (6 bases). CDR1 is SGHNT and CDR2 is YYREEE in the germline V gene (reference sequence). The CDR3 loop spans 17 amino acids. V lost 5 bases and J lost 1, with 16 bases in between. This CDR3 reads CASSRTGHESGANVLTF. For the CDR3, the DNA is TGTGCCAGCAGTAGGACGGGACACGAATCTGGGGCCAACGTCCTGACTTTC.